This T cell receptor beta chain was identified in a study of CD8 T cells in Susac syndrome. Negative isolation was used for CD8+ and CD4+ T cells, and FACS enrichment was applied to TEMRA cells. V was clipped by 4 bases and J by 4 bases, with 13 bases between them. The CDR3 is made up of 15 amino acids. Germline lookup yields CDR1 SEHNR and CDR2 FQNEAQ (reference sequence). Reverse transcription of roughly 0.45 to 1 ug RNA used random hexamers. A multiplex approach, immunoSEQ multiplex PCR, amplified TCR beta CDR3 across 54 Vbeta and 13 Jbeta. In TCRdb, the immunoSEQ multiplex PCR reads were re-called with MiXCR into one record per CDR3 protein. The sample lists about 400,000 distinct CDR3 sequences, about 85% occurring once.

The sequence derives from a human donor with multiple sclerosis. The chain uses TRBV7-9 and TRBJ1-4; tentatively, D is TRBD1 (5 bases). The sequenced material came from CD8+ T cells from PBMCs. This CDR3 reads CASSYTDSGNEKLFF. The CDR3 DNA reads as TGTGCCAGCAGCTATACCGACAGTGGTAATGAAAAACTGTTTTTT.